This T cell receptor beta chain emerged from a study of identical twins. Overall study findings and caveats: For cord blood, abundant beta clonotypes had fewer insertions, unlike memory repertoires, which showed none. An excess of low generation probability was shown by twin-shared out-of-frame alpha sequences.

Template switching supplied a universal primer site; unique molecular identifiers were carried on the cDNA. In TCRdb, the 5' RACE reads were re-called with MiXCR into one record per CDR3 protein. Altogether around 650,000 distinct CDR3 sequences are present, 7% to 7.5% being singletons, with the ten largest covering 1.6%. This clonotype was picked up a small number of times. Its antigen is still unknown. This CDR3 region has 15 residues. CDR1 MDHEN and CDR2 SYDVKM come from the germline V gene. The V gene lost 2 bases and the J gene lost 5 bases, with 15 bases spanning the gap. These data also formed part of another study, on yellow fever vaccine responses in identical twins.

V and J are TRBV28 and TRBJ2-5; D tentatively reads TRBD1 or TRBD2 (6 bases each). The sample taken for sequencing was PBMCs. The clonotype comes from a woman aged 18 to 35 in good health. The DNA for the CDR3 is TGTGCCAGCAGTTTAGGCGGGGCCCAGGGGGAGACCCAGTACTTC. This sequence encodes CASSLGGAQGETQYF. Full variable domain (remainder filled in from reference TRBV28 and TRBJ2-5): DVKVTQSSRYLVKRTGEKVFLECVQDMDHENMFWYRQDPGLGLRLIYFSYDVKMKEKGDIPEGYSVSREKKERFSLILESASTNQTSMYLCASSLGGAQGETQYFGPGTRLLVL.